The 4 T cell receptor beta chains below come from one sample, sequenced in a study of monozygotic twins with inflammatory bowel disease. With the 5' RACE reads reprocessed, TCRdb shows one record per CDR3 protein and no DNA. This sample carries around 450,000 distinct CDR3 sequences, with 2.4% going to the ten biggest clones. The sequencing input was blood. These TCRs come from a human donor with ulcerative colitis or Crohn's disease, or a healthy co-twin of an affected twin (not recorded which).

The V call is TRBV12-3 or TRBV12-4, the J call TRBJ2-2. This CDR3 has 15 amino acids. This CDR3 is CASSLAAGGTGELFF.

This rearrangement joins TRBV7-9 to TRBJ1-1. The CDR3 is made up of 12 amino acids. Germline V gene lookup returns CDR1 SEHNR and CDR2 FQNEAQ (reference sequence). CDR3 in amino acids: CASTQVNTEAFF.

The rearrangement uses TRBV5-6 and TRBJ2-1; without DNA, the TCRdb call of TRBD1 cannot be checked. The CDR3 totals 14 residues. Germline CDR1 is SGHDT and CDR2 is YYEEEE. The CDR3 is CASSLKQGKDEQFF.

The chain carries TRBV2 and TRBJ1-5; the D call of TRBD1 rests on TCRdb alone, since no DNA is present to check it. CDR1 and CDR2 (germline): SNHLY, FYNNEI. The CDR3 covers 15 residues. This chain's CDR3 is CASRDRQGRNQPQHF.